A single sample gave rise to the 28 T cell receptor beta chains below, sequenced in a study of blood T cells in healthy people across ages. It was with a sample-barcoded 5' primer and a J-beta primer mix that a second PCR of about 6 to 11 cycles was run. Each CDR3 protein is one row after TCRdb ran MiXCR on the 5' RACE reads. The repertoire holds around 1.5 million distinct CDR3 sequences, with approximately 59% as singletons. The sample consisted of blood. These receptors were taken from a man aged 18-30 years in good health.

The CDR3, as DNA: TGTGCCAGCAGCCAACATACCGACGGTGAGCAGTTCTTC. Protein: CASSQHTDGEQFF. This chain uses TRBV3-1 with TRBJ2-1, with unresolved D. Deletions cut 2 bases from V and 9 bases from J, with 11 bases between. The CDR3 contains 13 residues. Germline lookup yields CDR1 LGHDT and CDR2 YNNKEL (reference sequence).

This chain joins TRBV20-1 and TRBJ2-5; the match to TRBD2 covers 7 bases. V lost 4 bases to trimming and J lost 5 bases; unmatched junction nucleotides: 10. This CDR3 region has 14 residues. Germline CDR1 and CDR2: DFQATT and SNEGSKA (reference sequence). CDR3 bases: TGCAGTGCTACTTACCAGGCCGGGGGGGAGACCCAGTACTTC. This encodes CSATYQAGGETQYF.

V is TRBV27 and J is TRBJ1-2; tentative D call: TRBD1 (6 bases). Trimming removed 5 bases from V and 6 bases from J, with 16 bases in between. The CDR3 has 14 residues. Germline V gene lookup returns CDR1 MNHEY and CDR2 SMNVEV (reference sequence). The CDR3 loop reads CASSVGAAGNGYTF. The CDR3 DNA reads as TGTGCCAGCAGTGTGGGGGCCGCCGGGAATGGCTACACCTTC.

The chain is built from TRBV21-1 and TRBJ1-1. TRBV21-1 constitutes a pseudogene. The CDR3 is 15 residues long. As DNA, the CDR3 is TGTGCCAGCAGCCTAGGGAGGGGGAGGGACACTGAAGCTTTCTTT. It is translated as CASSLGRGRDTEAFF.

As concerns this clonotype: One end of the junction is discordant with germline, which a read error may explain. The chain is built from TRBV7-2 and TRBJ2-7, with 9 bases fitting TRBD2. Germline V gene sequence: CDR1 SGHTA, CDR2 FQGNSA. The CDR3 loop spans 15 amino acids. For the CDR3, the DNA is TGTGCCAGCAGCTTCTCTAGCGGGGACTCCTACGGGCAGTACTTC. It encodes CASSFSSGDSYGQYF.

A few counts support this clonotype. This chain links TRBV5-5 with TRBJ2-7, with D unresolved. This CDR3 spans 12 amino acids. Trimming left V 1 base short and J 6 bases short, with 8 bases between. CDR1 is SGHKS and CDR2 is YYEKEE in the germline V gene (reference sequence). CDR3 residues: CASSLLLSEQYF. The CDR3 nucleotides read TGTGCCAGCAGCTTGCTTCTTTCCGAGCAGTACTTC.

The chain joins TRBV27 to TRBJ2-1; D is unresolved. Germline assignment: CDR1 MNHEY and CDR2 SMNVEV (reference sequence). This CDR3 is built from 13 residues. The V end lost 1 base, the J end lost 4 bases, and 5 bases lay between the germline ends. CDR3: CASSLLDYNEQFF. The CDR3 DNA follows: TGTGCCAGCAGTTTATTGGATTACAATGAGCAGTTCTTC.

This clonotype was found a few times. This chain joins TRBV5-1 and TRBJ2-1; weak D call: TRBD1 (6 bases). Trimming pared 0 bases from V and 7 bases from J, leaving 14 bases between. Per germline, CDR1 SGHRS and CDR2 YFSETQ. This CDR3 is built from 15 residues. In DNA, the CDR3 is TGCGCCAGCAGCTTGGATCAGGGGATGAGAAATGAGCAGTTCTTC. This encodes CASSLDQGMRNEQFF.

The rearrangement uses TRBV28 and TRBJ1-4, with unresolved D. The CDR3 has 13 amino acids. The ends were cut back, 8 bases at V and 8 bases at J, with 15 bases in the middle. From germline, CDR1 is MDHEN and CDR2 SYDVKM. In DNA, the CDR3 is TGTGCCAGCCGTGCGTTCAGTGGAGAAAAACTGTTTTTT. This translates into CASRAFSGEKLFF.

V is TRBV12-3 or TRBV12-4 and J is TRBJ2-5; D unclear. The CDR3 contains 12 residues. The V end lost 7 bases, the J end lost 11 bases, and 17 bases lay between the germline ends. In DNA, the CDR3 is TGTGCCAGCACCCAAGGTAGGAATGAGCAGTACTTC. Amino acids: CASTQGRNEQYF.

The J gene is TRBJ2-1, the V gene TRBV4-1; D might be TRBD1 (5 bases). From germline, CDR1 is MGHRA and CDR2 YSYEKL. This CDR3 comprises 14 residues. V was cut by 1 base and J by 8 bases, with 12 bases left in between. Here the CDR3 DNA reads TGCGCCAGCAGCCAAGCTCGCAGGGTTGATGAGCAGTTCTTC. Amino acids: CASSQARRVDEQFF.

In its sample, this clonotype was seen once. The rearrangement links TRBV20-1 to TRBJ2-5; no clear D gene. The CDR3 spans 13 residues. Trimming pared 0 bases from V and 4 bases from J, leaving 9 bases between. Germline CDR1 DFQATT, CDR2 SNEGSKA (reference sequence). The CDR3: CSARDLTGETQYF. CDR3 in DNA: TGCAGTGCTAGAGATCTGACCGGAGAGACCCAGTACTTC.

The chain carries TRBV28 and TRBJ2-1; perhaps TRBD2 as D (7 bases). CDR3 length equals 14 residues. The germline CDR1 and CDR2 sequences are MDHEN and SYDVKM. V lost 8 bases to trimming and J lost 3 bases, with 14 bases between them. Here the CDR3 reads CASVVRGLYNEQFF. The CDR3 coding sequence is TGTGCCAGCGTCGTGCGGGGGCTCTACAATGAGCAGTTCTTC.

Only a few counts were recorded for this clonotype. V and J are TRBV2 and TRBJ2-7; possible D gene TRBD1, 6 bases. With 6 bases removed from V and 2 bases from J, the gap between germline ends came to 14 bases. This CDR3 has 14 amino acids. CDR1 and CDR2 from the germline V gene are SNHLY and FYNNEI. CDR3 sequence (DNA): TGTGCCAGCAGGACGATGACAGGAGCCTACGAGCAGTACTTC. This gives the protein CASRTMTGAYEQYF.

This chain joins TRBV12-5 and TRBJ2-3; 13 bases fit TRBD2. The CDR3 is 18 residues long. Germline V gene data show CDR1 as LGHNT and CDR2 as FRNRAP. Germline trimming cut 5 bases from V and 4 bases from J; bases unmatched to any gene: 12. The CDR3 region is CASGPKGLAGVPPDTQYF. CDR3 DNA sequence: TGTGCTAGTGGTCCAAAAGGACTAGCGGGAGTCCCCCCAGATACGCAGTATTTT.

The sample holds a few counts of this clonotype. V and J are TRBV3-1 and TRBJ2-7; D is undetermined. The CDR3 is 13 amino acids. V shed 3 bases and J shed 3 bases, with 9 bases lying between them. The germline V gene has CDR1 LGHDT and CDR2 YNNKEL (reference sequence). CDR3 nucleotide sequence: TGTGCCAGCAGCCAGGGCAGCTTCTACGAGCAGTACTTC. The encoded protein is CASSQGSFYEQYF.

This rearrangement joins TRBV4-1 to TRBJ1-2, with unresolved D. Germline CDR1 reads MGHRA; CDR2 reads YSYEKL. The CDR3 sequence is 14 residues long. V was pared by 2 bases and J by 10 bases, with 17 bases between. The CDR3 loop reads CASSQRREVGYYTF. Written as DNA, the CDR3 is TGCGCCAGCAGCCAACGGCGGGAAGTGGGTTACTACACCTTC.

Here the CDR3 DNA reads TGCAGTGCTTCCTACCTCCGGGACACCCATAGGAATGAGCAGTTCTTC. Its translation is CSASYLRDTHRNEQFF. This chain links TRBV20-1 with TRBJ2-1, with D possibly being TRBD1 (6 bases). Germline V lookup: CDR1 DFQATT, CDR2 SNEGSKA (reference sequence). The CDR3 runs 16 residues. Trimming left V 5 bases short and J 7 bases short, with 24 bases between.

This chain links TRBV9 with TRBJ2-3; the match to TRBD2 covers 7 bases. V lost 0 bases and J lost 0; bases outside the gene matches: 4. The CDR3 has 16 amino acids. The germline CDR1 and CDR2 sequences are SGDLS and YYNGEE. CDR3 DNA: TGTGCCAGCAGCGTAGCGCTAGCGGATAGCACAGATACGCAGTATTTT. It encodes CASSVALADSTDTQYF.

The chain recombines TRBV12-3 or TRBV12-4 with TRBJ2-7, with a possible D match to TRBD2 (5 bases). V lost 3 bases and J lost 0, with 18 bases in between. The CDR3 is 17 residues long. The CDR3 DNA is TGTGCCAGCAGTTTGGACTCAAGACACACGAGCTCCTACGAGCAGTACTTC. Protein: CASSLDSRHTSSYEQYF.

CDR3 region: CASSQESGMRSYNEQFF. For the CDR3, the DNA is TGTGCCAGCAGCCAGGAATCGGGAATGAGAAGCTACAATGAGCAGTTCTTC. V is TRBV3-1 and J is TRBJ2-1; a possible D gene is TRBD2 (5 bases). CDR3 length: 17 amino acids. Per the germline V gene, CDR1 is LGHDT and CDR2 is YNNKEL (reference sequence). The ends were cut back, 3 bases at V and 3 bases at J, with 18 bases in the middle.

This clonotype occurred a few times. This chain joins TRBV4-1 and TRBJ2-1; the match to TRBD2 covers 10 bases. Germline CDR1 MGHRA, CDR2 YSYEKL. This CDR3 region has 16 residues. V dropped 1 base and J dropped 12; count of bases not matched to a gene: 12. The CDR3 DNA follows: TGCGCCAGCAGCCAAGTGCCCAGCGGGAGGGCCATAGGGCAGTTCTTC. This sequence encodes CASSQVPSGRAIGQFF.

The genes are TRBV6-2 or TRBV6-3 and TRBJ2-7, with 7 bases aligning to TRBD1. V shed 4 bases and J 2 bases; nucleotides not matched to a gene: 8. CDR1 and CDR2 from the germline V gene are MNHEY and SVGEGT. The CDR3 loop spans 15 amino acids. DNA for the CDR3: TGTGCCAGCAGTTGGTCGGGACAGCTAACCTACGAGCAGTACTTC. This codes for CASSWSGQLTYEQYF.

J is TRBJ2-1 and V is TRBV3-1, with D possibly TRBD2 on 5 matching bases. The CDR3 extends over 18 amino acids. The germline CDR1 and CDR2 sequences are LGHDT and YNNKEL (reference sequence). V was pared by 2 bases and J by 2 bases, with 19 bases between. CDR3 in DNA: TGTGCCAGCAGCCAATACCTATTCGGGGAGAGTCCCTACAATGAGCAGTTCTTC. Amino acids: CASSQYLFGESPYNEQFF.

The rearrangement uses TRBV7-2 and TRBJ1-5; D not certain. Germline-derived CDR1 and CDR2 are SGHTA and FQGNSA. The V end was cut by 5 bases, the J end by 5 bases, with 16 bases between. The CDR3 length is 15 residues. The CDR3 sequence: CASSPQVQGHQPQHF. In DNA form, the CDR3 reads TGTGCCAGCAGCCCTCAGGTCCAAGGACATCAGCCCCAGCATTTT.

This chain links TRBV27 with TRBJ2-2, with unresolved D. Germline values: CDR1 MNHEY, CDR2 SMNVEV (reference sequence). This CDR3 has 15 residues. Trimming took off 2 bases at V and 0 bases at J, with 7 bases between the two ends. The CDR3 spells CASSLLPSNTGELFF. In DNA form, the CDR3 reads TGTGCCAGCAGTTTACTGCCCTCGAACACCGGGGAGCTGTTTTTT.

The chain is built from TRBV6-6 and TRBJ2-3, with 9 bases that match TRBD1. The CDR3 consists of 15 residues. Trimming removed 9 bases from V and 0 bases from J; junction bases left unmatched: 7. Germline loops: CDR1 MNHNY, CDR2 SVGAGI (reference sequence). The CDR3 bases are TGTGCCAGTTGTTGGGGACAGGGCAGCACAGATACGCAGTATTTT. Encoded protein: CASCWGQGSTDTQYF.

The chain's CDR3 is CAGTPPGGLAKNIQYF. The CDR3 DNA is TGTGCCGGCACCCCCCCGGGGGGTTTGGCCAAAAACATTCAGTACTTC. The rearrangement joins TRBV11-2 to TRBJ2-4; TRBD2 agrees at 7 bases. V lost 11 bases and J lost 1; bases outside the gene matches: 14. Germline V gene data show CDR1 as SGHAT and CDR2 as FQNNGV. The CDR3 runs to 16 residues.